This is a list of T cell receptor beta chains from one sample in a study of blood T cell repertoires in COVID-19. Sequencing used immunoSEQ multiplex PCR; TCRdb keeps in-frame clones, though not all of them. The sample gives under 150,000 clones, roughly nine tenths of which show up once; roughly 4.8% is in the top ten. Sequenced sample: peripheral blood. The origin of the receptors is a man in his 60s with COVID-19, enrolled during active disease. CDR3s include the opening cysteine and the closing phenylalanine or tryptophan. A D gene is named only where the DNA matches it firmly. Expanded clones are given a class, and other clones once, few, many or no size at all.

TRBJ2-1,TRBV18,.,TRBD2,TGTGCCAGCTCACCCGGGACTAACCTCAATGAGCAGTTCTTC,CASSPGTNLNEQFF
TRBJ2-1,TRBV5-1,.,TRBD2,TGCGCCAGCAGACTAGGGGCCGGGGTCGCGGGAGGGCCTCGGAATGAGCAGTTCTTC,CASRLGAGVAGGPRNEQFF
TRBJ1-1,TRBV28,.,.,TGTGCCAGCAGTTTCTTTAGGGCGGGCGAGACTTTCTTT,CASSFFRAGETFF
TRBJ1-1,TRBV5-1,few,.,TGCGCCAGCAGCTTGACGGGGAACACTGAAGCTTTCTTT,CASSLTGNTEAFF
TRBJ2-7,TRBV25-1,few,.,TGTGCCACAGGGGTCACCTACGAGCAGTACTTC,CATGVTYEQYF
TRBJ2-3,TRBV27,.,TRBD1,TGTGCCAGCAGTTTATCTATGACAGGGGGGGTAGATACGCAGTATTTT,CASSLSMTGGVDTQYF
TRBJ2-7,TRBV28,.,TRBD2,TGTGCCAGCGCGTCGGTCCCGGGACTAGCGGGAGTCGAGCAGTACTTC,CASASVPGLAGVEQYF
TRBJ2-3,TRBV27,.,.,TGTGCCAGCAGTCCCCCTGGGCGAGGCACAGATACGCAGTATTTT,CASSPPGRGTDTQYF
TRBJ2-5,TRBV7-3,once,.,TGTGCCAGCAGCTTAACGTCGGCAGGTACTGAGACCCAGTACTTC,CASSLTSAGTETQYF
TRBJ2-5,TRBV5-1,.,.,TGCGCCAGCAGCGATGCCCGACAAGACCAAGAGACCCAGTACTTC,CASSDARQDQETQYF
TRBJ1-5,TRBV6-5,.,TRBD1,TGTGCCAGCAGTCGGGGACAGGGGGCCAATCAGCCCCAGCATTTT,CASSRGQGANQPQHF
TRBJ1-5,TRBV19,.,.,TGTGCCAGTAGTATACTCGGCAGGGGTAATCAGCCCCAGCATTTT,CASSILGRGNQPQHF